This TCR beta chain is from a study of beta chain features in type 1 diabetes. The wider study: The patient and healthy donor groups were comparable for age, gender and cell yields.

All of the isolated RNA was reverse transcribed, so expressed TCRB transcripts were sequenced. Libraries were prepared by immunoSEQ multiplex PCR; TCRdb keeps only in-frame clonotypes and omits some of them. The sample shows a few hundred thousand clones, about 15% of them seen only once. With 0 bases removed from V and 3 bases from J, the gap between germline ends came to 7 bases. This CDR3 is 14 amino acids long. CDR1 is SGHRS and CDR2 is YFSETQ in the germline V gene. This clone was counted only a few times. The same CDR3 can be traced to other DNA sequences in this sample. This TCR came from a woman between 18 and 29 years old in good health. The chain links TRBV5-1 to TRBJ2-1; a weak D match, TRBD2 (6 bases). Sample: naive CD4+ T cells from blood. The CDR3 is CASSLGGGYNEQFF. The DNA for the CDR3 is TGCGCCAGCAGCTTGGGGGGAGGCTACAATGAGCAGTTCTTC. The variable domain in full, completed from reference TRBV5-1 and TRBJ2-1, reads KAGVTQTPRYLIKTRGQQVTLSCSPISGHRSVSWYQQTPGQGLQFLFEYFSETQRNKGNFPGRFSGRQFSNSRSEMNVSTLELGDSALYLCASSLGGGYNEQFFGPGTRLTVL.